Given below is one T cell receptor beta chain in context. Its antigen remains unidentified. The sample belongs to a study of identical twins. Study conclusions and caveats: For zero-insertion analyses, partial confounding could come from invariant MAIT and iNKT cells. Some out-of-frame alpha sequences were shared by twins, and these showed excess low generation probability. Monozygotic twins shared more out-of-frame TCR alpha than recombination models predicted.

TCRdb re-called the 5' RACE reads through MiXCR, storing one row per CDR3 protein. The data contain around 1.7 million distinct CDR3 sequences, about 31% of them seen just once; the ten biggest clones take up roughly 0.3%. The CDR3 is 14 amino acids. Germline-derived CDR1 and CDR2 are MNHEY and SMNVEV (reference sequence). V was clipped by 6 bases and J by 9 bases; unmatched bases: 5. Material for sequencing was cord blood. The rearrangement joins TRBV27 to TRBJ1-4; TRBD1 matches at 12 bases. The clonotype comes from a newborn girl in good health. Written as DNA, the CDR3 is TGTGCCAGCAGCCTCCGGGACAGGGGGCAAAAACTGTTTTTT. Encoded protein: CASSLRDRGQKLFF. The whole variable domain, filled in from reference TRBV27 and TRBJ1-4, reads EAQVTQNPRYLITVTGKKLTVTCSQNMNHEYMSWYRQDPGLGLRQIYYSMNVEVTDKGDVPEGYKVSRKEKRNFPLILESPSPNQTSLYFCASSLRDRGQKLFFGSGTQLSVL.